A selection of T cell receptor beta chains follows, all from one sample in a study of response to subunit inactivated influenza vaccine. TCRdb itself ran the RT-PCR reads through MiXCR, one entry per CDR3 protein. The sample consists of some 520,000 distinct CDR3 sequences, 16% of them appearing once. The sequences come from CD4+ T cells sorted from PBMCs, collected roughly 24 months after vaccination. The receptor set was obtained from a man aged 50 to 75 who received an inactivated influenza vaccine. Each CDR3 is given with its conserved first and last residue. A D gene is named only where the DNA matches it firmly. A row's size may be missing; if present it is once, few, many or a size class.

size	D	V	length	J	CDR3	DNA
NA	TRBD1	TRBV7-9	14	TRBJ1-1	CASSATGLNTEAFF	TGTGCCAGCAGCGCGACAGGGCTAAACACTGAAGCTTTCTTT
few	NA	TRBV7-2	16	TRBJ2-1	CASSLAFGRGYNEQFF	TGTGCCAGCAGCTTAGCGTTTGGTCGGGGTTACAATGAGCAGTTCTTC
NA	TRBD1	TRBV20-1	16	TRBJ1-2	CSATPGQGAAFYGCTF	TGCAGTGCTACCCCCGGACAGGGGGCCGCCTTCTATGGCTGCACCTTC
few	TRBD2	TRBV2	16	TRBJ2-5	CASSELVTSVGETQYF	TGTGCCAGCAGTGAATTGGTGACTAGCGTAGGGGAGACCCAGTACTTC
NA	TRBD2	TRBV4-3	16	TRBJ2-1	CASSQVLTSGYNKQFF	TGCGCCAGCAGCCAAGTTCTTACTAGCGGTTACAATAAGCAGTTCTTC
NA	NA	TRBV6-1	17	TRBJ2-7	CASSGQAFTFSSYEQYF	TGTGCCAGCAGTGGGCAGGCATTTACTTTCAGCTCCTACGAGCAGTACTTC
many	TRBD1	TRBV6-2/TRBV6-3	15	TRBJ1-1	CASRQRGTGWSEAFF	TGTGCCAGCAGGCAGCGTGGGACAGGGTGGTCTGAAGCTTTCTTT
few	TRBD1	TRBV5-8	15	TRBJ2-1	CASRHRQGGYNEQFF	TGTGCCAGCAGACACCGACAGGGGGGGTACAATGAGCAGTTCTTC
NA	TRBD1	TRBV23-1	17	TRBJ2-2	CASSQPLDRPHTGELFF	TGCGCCAGCAGTCAACCCCTGGACAGGCCACACACCGGGGAGCTGTTTTTT
many	NA	TRBV7-9	11	TRBJ2-1	CASNRYNEQFF	TGTGCCAGCAACCGTTACAATGAGCAGTTCTTC
few	TRBD2	TRBV5-1	14	TRBJ2-1	CASRGGRPYNEQFF	TGCGCCAGCAGGGGCGGGAGGCCCTACAATGAGCAGTTCTTC
NA	NA	TRBV28	16	TRBJ2-3	CASSSSSGWGTDTQYF	TGTGCCAGCAGTTCTTCAAGCGGGTGGGGCACAGATACGCAGTATTTT
NA	TRBD2	TRBV7-3	16	TRBJ2-3	CASSSGSASGRNTQYF	TGTGCCAGCAGCTCAGGGTCGGCTAGCGGGAGAAATACGCAGTATTTT
NA	TRBD1	TRBV7-2	16	TRBJ1-3	CASNNLGQGAGNTIYF	TGTGCCAGCAACAACCTCGGCCAGGGGGCTGGAAACACCATATATTTT
NA	NA	TRBV20-1	14	TRBJ2-3	CSASPAGASDTQYF	TGCAGTGCTAGTCCGGCGGGGGCCTCAGATACGCAGTATTTT
NA	NA	TRBV5-1	15	TRBJ1-1	CASSLGHRANTEAFF	TGCGCCAGCAGCTTAGGCCACAGGGCCAACACTGAAGCTTTCTTT
few	NA	TRBV28	14	TRBJ1-1	CASSFSRGQTEAFF	TGTGCCAGCAGTTTTTCCCGGGGGCAGACTGAAGCTTTCTTT
few	NA	TRBV20-1	12	TRBJ2-4	CSARRGGNIQYF	TGCAGTGCTAGGAGGGGTGGGAACATTCAGTACTTC
few	NA	TRBV12-3/TRBV12-4	14	TRBJ2-2	CASSRRGEGGELFF	TGTGCCAGCAGTCGCCGGGGAGAGGGCGGGGAGCTGTTTTTT
NA	NA	TRBV5-1	14	TRBJ2-7	CASTEGSSSYEQYF	TGCGCCAGCACAGAAGGGAGTTCCTCCTACGAGCAGTACTTC
NA	NA	TRBV24-1	15	TRBJ2-2	CATSEGTSNTGELFF	TGTGCCACCAGTGAAGGGACGTCGAACACCGGGGAGCTGTTTTTT
NA	NA	TRBV28	14	TRBJ2-1	CASTRGLGYNEQFF	TGTGCCAGCACTAGAGGCCTCGGGTACAATGAGCAGTTCTTC